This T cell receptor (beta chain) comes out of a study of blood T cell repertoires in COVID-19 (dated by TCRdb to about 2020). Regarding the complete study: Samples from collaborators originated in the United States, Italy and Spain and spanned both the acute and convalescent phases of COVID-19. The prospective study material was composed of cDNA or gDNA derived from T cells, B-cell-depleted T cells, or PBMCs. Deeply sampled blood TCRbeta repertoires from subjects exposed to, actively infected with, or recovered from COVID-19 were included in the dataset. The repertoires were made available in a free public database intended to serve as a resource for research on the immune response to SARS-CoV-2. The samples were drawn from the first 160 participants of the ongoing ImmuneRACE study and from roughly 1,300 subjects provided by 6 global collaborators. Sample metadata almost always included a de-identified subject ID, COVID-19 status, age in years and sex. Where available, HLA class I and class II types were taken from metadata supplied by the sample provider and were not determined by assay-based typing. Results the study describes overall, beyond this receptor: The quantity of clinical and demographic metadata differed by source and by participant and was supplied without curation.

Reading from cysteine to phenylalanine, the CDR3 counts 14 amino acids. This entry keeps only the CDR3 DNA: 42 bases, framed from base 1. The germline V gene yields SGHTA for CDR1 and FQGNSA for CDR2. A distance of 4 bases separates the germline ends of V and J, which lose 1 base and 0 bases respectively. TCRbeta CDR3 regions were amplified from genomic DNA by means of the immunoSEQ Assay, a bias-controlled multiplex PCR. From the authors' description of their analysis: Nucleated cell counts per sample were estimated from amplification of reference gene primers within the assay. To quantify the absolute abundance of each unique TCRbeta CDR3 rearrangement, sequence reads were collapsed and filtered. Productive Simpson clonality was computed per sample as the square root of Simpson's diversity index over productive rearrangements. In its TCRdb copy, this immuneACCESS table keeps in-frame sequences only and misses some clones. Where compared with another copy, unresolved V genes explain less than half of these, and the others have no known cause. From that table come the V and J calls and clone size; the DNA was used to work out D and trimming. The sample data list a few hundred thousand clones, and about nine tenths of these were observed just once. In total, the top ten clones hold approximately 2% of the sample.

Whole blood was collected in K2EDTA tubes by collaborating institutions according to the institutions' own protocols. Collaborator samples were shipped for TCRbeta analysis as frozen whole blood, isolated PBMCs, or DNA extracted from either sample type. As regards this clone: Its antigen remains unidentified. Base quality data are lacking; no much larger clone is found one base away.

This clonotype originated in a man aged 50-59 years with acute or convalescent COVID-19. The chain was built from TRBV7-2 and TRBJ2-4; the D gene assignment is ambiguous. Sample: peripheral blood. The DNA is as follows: TGTGCCAGCAGCTTAGGTATAGCCAAAAACATTCAGTACTTC. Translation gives CASSLGIAKNIQYF.